The rows below give T cell receptor beta chains drawn from one sample of a study of cytomegalovirus exposure and HLA in healthy donors. Generated by immunoSEQ multiplex PCR, the TCRdb table keeps only in-frame clones and is missing some. The data hold a few hundred thousand clones, with more than 60% observed a single time. The sequenced sample consisted of PBMCs. The receptors shown here come from a man aged 35 to 55 in good health and CMV-seronegative. Both conserved end residues are part of each CDR3. Fields, in order: V gene, J gene, D gene, CDR3 length, clone size, CDR3 DNA, CDR3 protein. A D gene is named only where the DNA matches it firmly. Size tells how often a clone was seen (once, few, many) or the class of an expanded clone, and some rows leave it out.

TRBV28	TRBJ2-1	-	13	-	TGTGCCAGCAGGGGCATGAGGACTGAGGAGCAGTTCTTC	CASRGMRTEEQFF
TRBV28	TRBJ1-3	TRBD1	11	once	TGTGCCAGCAGACGACAGGGAACCATATATTTT	CASRRQGTIYF
TRBV11-3	TRBJ1-1	-	13	-	TGTGCCAGCAGCTTTTCCGACAGAGCTGAAGCTTTCTTT	CASSFSDRAEAFF
TRBV27	TRBJ2-7	-	13	-	TGTGCCAGCAGTAAAGTGGGGCGCTACGAGCAGTACTTC	CASSKVGRYEQYF
TRBV9	TRBJ1-6	-	12	-	TGTGCCAGCAGCCCGCGTAATTCACCCCTCCACTTT	CASSPRNSPLHF
TRBV9	TRBJ1-2	TRBD1	16	-	TGTGCCAGCAGCTCGACCCCGGGACAGGGGTTCTATGGCTACACCTTC	CASSSTPGQGFYGYTF
TRBV28	TRBJ2-7	TRBD1	14	-	TGTGCCAGCAGCCCCGGGACAGGGGTCTCCGTGCAGTACTTC	CASSPGTGVSVQYF
TRBV28	TRBJ2-3	-	12	-	TGTGCCAGCAGTGCGAGCGGGTTGACGCAGTATTTT	CASSASGLTQYF
TRBV27	TRBJ2-1	-	12	-	TGTGCCAGCGGTGGTGTGGGAGTGGAGCAGTTCTTC	CASGGVGVEQFF
TRBV18	TRBJ2-3	TRBD2	18	few	TGTGCCAGCTCACCTCTTTTTGCGGGAGGCGCCAGCACAGATACGCAGTATTTT	CASSPLFAGGASTDTQYF
TRBV4-3	TRBJ2-2	-	14	once	TGCGCCAGCAGCCAAGACTGGGGGGCCGGGGAGCTGTTTTTT	CASSQDWGAGELFF
TRBV4-2	TRBJ1-1	TRBD1	15	-	TGTGCCAGCAGCCCCTGGACAGGGTTGAACACTGAAGCTTTCTTT	CASSPWTGLNTEAFF
TRBV6-5	TRBJ1-2	-	16	-	TGTGCCAGCAGTTACTCGCTGTTGGACAGAGGATATGGCTACACCTTC	CASSYSLLDRGYGYTF
TRBV4-3	TRBJ2-7	-	13	once	TGCGCCAGCAGCAGGGACTTCCCCGCCGAGCAGTACTTC	CASSRDFPAEQYF
TRBV10-3	TRBJ1-1	TRBD1	11	few	TGTGCCATGGGCCAGGGGGGTGAAGCTTTCTTT	CAMGQGGEAFF
TRBV7-8	TRBJ2-4	-	16	-	TGTGCCAGCAGCTCCGACAGACCTCTAGCCAAAAACATTCAGTACTTC	CASSSDRPLAKNIQYF
TRBV5-8	TRBJ1-5	-	16	-	TGTGCCAGCAGCTTGGACCCCGACAGGACGTATCAGCCCCAGCATTTT	CASSLDPDRTYQPQHF
TRBV2	TRBJ2-7	-	15	-	TGTGCCAGCAGTGAAAATCAAGGGGGTTTCTACGAGCAGTACTTC	CASSENQGGFYEQYF
TRBV4-3	TRBJ1-4	-	14	-	TGCGCCAGCAGCCAAGATAGCGGGGCCGAAAAACTGTTTTTT	CASSQDSGAEKLFF
TRBV19	TRBJ2-3	-	12	-	TGTGCCAGTAGTATAGGTCGGAGTTCGCAGTATTTT	CASSIGRSSQYF
TRBV7-9	TRBJ2-7	TRBD1	15	once	TGTGCCAGCAGCTTAGAGGGGGACAGGTCCTACGAGCAGTACTTC	CASSLEGDRSYEQYF
TRBV7-2	TRBJ1-6	-	13	-	TGTGCCAGCAGCTTAACAGGGAGCTCACCCCTCCACTTT	CASSLTGSSPLHF
TRBV7-9	TRBJ1-1	TRBD1	14	-	TGTGCCAGCAGCCTACGACAGGGGGGTTATGAAGCTTTCTTT	CASSLRQGGYEAFF
TRBV7-9	TRBJ1-2	TRBD1	15	-	TGTGCCAGCAGCCACCCGTGGGACAGATCCTATGGCTACACCTTC	CASSHPWDRSYGYTF
TRBV6-5	TRBJ2-7	-	15	-	TGTGCCAGCAGTTTAGACAGAAAACCTTCCTACGAGCAGTACTTC	CASSLDRKPSYEQYF
TRBV5-1	TRBJ2-5	-	14	-	TGCGCCAGCAGCTTGGCGAGTGGGGCGGAGACCCAGTACTTC	CASSLASGAETQYF
TRBV7-9	TRBJ2-7	TRBD2	14	-	TGTGCCAGCAGCATAGCGGGAGGGCTTGGCGAGCAGTACTTC	CASSIAGGLGEQYF
TRBV27	TRBJ2-7	-	13	-	TGTGCCAGCTATAGCGGTTTGACTTACGAGCAGTACTTC	CASYSGLTYEQYF
TRBV7-9	TRBJ1-5	-	12	-	TGTGCCAGCAGCTTATCCTCTCAGCCCCAGCATTTT	CASSLSSQPQHF
TRBV5-4	TRBJ1-2	TRBD1	17	-	TGTGCCAGCAGCTTGCCCCCGGGACAGGGAGAGGGCTATGGCTACACCTTC	CASSLPPGQGEGYGYTF
TRBV13	TRBJ2-7	-	13	few	TGTGCCAGCAGCTTATACGGGTCCTACGAGCAGTACTTC	CASSLYGSYEQYF
TRBV11-2	TRBJ2-3	TRBD1	15	-	TGTGCCAGCAGCTTAGGGACAGGGTCCCCAGATACGCAGTATTTT	CASSLGTGSPDTQYF